This T cell receptor beta chain was found in a study of sequential checkpoint blockade in melanoma. About the study: Arm A got nivolumab then ipilimumab; arm B the reverse, 1:1. Each arm's sequence ended with maintenance nivolumab. TCRbeta immunosequencing was performed on DNA from 85 to 100 pretreatment melanoma tumor samples. After nivolumab or ipilimumab alone, approximately 22 patients had week-13 rebiopsies.

Sequencing was performed with immunoSEQ multiplex PCR; in TCRdb, only in-frame clones are kept and a portion is missing. The sample shows about 12,000 clones, approximately 30% of them seen only once. The treatment was: randomized to nivolumab then ipilimumab (arm A) or the reverse (arm B). V shed 1 base and J 3 bases; nucleotides not matched to a gene: 5. CDR3 length: 15 residues. Germline V CDR1 and CDR2: SGHVS, FNYEAQ. The source is a human donor with melanoma. This chain uses TRBV7-6 with TRBJ1-2; the match to TRBD1 covers 7 bases. Source: tumor tissue (inferred from file names), taken from a patient given nivolumab and ipilimumab in sequence. CDR3 residues: CASSLVQGIYYGYTF. CDR3 coding DNA: TGTGCCAGCAGCTTAGTACAGGGGATATACTATGGCTACACCTTC. Full variable domain (outside the CDR3, taken from reference TRBV7-6 and TRBJ1-2): GAGVSQSPRYKVTKRGQDVALRCDPISGHVSLYWYRQALGQGPEFLTYFNYEAQQDKSGLPNDRFSAERPEGSISTLTIQRTEQRDSAMYRCASSLVQGIYYGYTFGSGTRLTVV.